Listed below are T cell receptor beta chains from one sample, sequenced in a study of blood T cell repertoires in COVID-19. Generated by immunoSEQ multiplex PCR, the TCRdb table keeps only in-frame clones and is missing some. Seen here are 200,000 to 300,000 clones, roughly 81% observed once, and the top ten hold 6.5% to 9%. The sample comprised peripheral blood. The receptor set was obtained from a woman at least 80 years old with COVID-19, enrolled during active disease. The CDR3 runs from the conserved cysteine through the conserved F or W.

v_call	j_call	cdr3_aa
TRBV5-1	TRBJ1-1	CASSLGATTEAFF
TRBV21-1	TRBJ1-6	CASSTSGNIGNSPLHF
TRBV25-1	TRBJ2-7	CASSDFRQGFYEQYF
TRBV3-1/TRBV3-2	TRBJ1-1	CASSQDGGVNTEAFF
TRBV5-1	TRBJ1-5	CASSPGQGQPQHF
TRBV27	TRBJ1-1	CASSRGQGSTEAFF
TRBV27	TRBJ1-2	CASSLGGTGTYGYTF
TRBV7-3	TRBJ1-1	CASSQRQGRTEAFF
TRBV6-5	TRBJ1-4	CASSSSGGGEKLFF
TRBV11-3	TRBJ2-5	CASSFGRMKQETQYF
TRBV6-2/TRBV6-3	TRBJ1-2	CASSPIRSGGAGGYTF
TRBV3-1/TRBV3-2	TRBJ2-1	CASSPSFPFGEQFF
TRBV28	TRBJ1-6	CASSTPGQGPRISPLHF
TRBV5-1	TRBJ1-6	CASSNGQGNSPLHF
TRBV15	TRBJ1-4	CATSRSGGQGVKLFF
TRBV4-1	TRBJ2-3	CASSQATGLFGSTDTQYF
TRBV27	TRBJ1-1	CASSPTGGFGTEAFF
TRBV18	TRBJ2-7	CASSPTDSLKYYEQYF